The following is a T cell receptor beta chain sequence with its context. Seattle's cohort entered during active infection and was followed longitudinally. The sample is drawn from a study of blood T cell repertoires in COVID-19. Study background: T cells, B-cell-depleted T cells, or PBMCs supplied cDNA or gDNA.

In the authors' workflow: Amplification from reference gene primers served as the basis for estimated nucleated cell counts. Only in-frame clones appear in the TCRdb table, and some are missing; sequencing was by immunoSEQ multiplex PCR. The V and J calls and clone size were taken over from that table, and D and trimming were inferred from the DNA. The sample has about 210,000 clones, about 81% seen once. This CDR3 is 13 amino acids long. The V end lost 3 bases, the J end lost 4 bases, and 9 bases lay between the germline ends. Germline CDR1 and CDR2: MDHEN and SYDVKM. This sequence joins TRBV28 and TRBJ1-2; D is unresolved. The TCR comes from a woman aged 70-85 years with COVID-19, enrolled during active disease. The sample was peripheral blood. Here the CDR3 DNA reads TGTGCCAGCAGTTTGCAACAGACCTATGGCTACACCTTC. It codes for CASSLQQTYGYTF.